In this sample, the clone carrying this T cell receptor (beta chain) turned up many times. The data stem from a study of T cells in Graves' hyperthyroidism and ophthalmopathy. Whole-study context: It was at initial diagnosis, before any treatment, that peripheral blood was collected.

The investigators amplified TCR beta CDR3 regions from RNA transcripts. RT-PCR in the first round (using the HTBI primer set) targeted the TCR CDR3. Via MiXCR, TCRdb re-called the multiplex PCR reads, giving one row per CDR3 protein. Of about 300,000 distinct CDR3 sequences detected, 12% to 15% appear once; the ten largest clones hold 7.9%. The CDR3 consists of 17 residues. Trimming cost V 4 bases and J 3 bases; bases outside gene matches: 12. Germline CDR1 is MGHRA and CDR2 is YSYEKL. Sequencing input: blood. The clonotype comes from a woman aged 40 to 49 with Graves' hyperthyroidism. This rearrangement joins TRBV4-1 to TRBJ1-2; 9 bases match TRBD1. CDR3 bases: TGCGCCAGCAGCCGCCTCTGGGACAGGGCTCTTGACTATGGCTACACCTTC. Translation gives CASSRLWDRALDYGYTF.